The 32 T cell receptor beta chains listed next were all sequenced from one sample in a study of shared clonotypes between healthy human individuals. Sequencing used immunoSEQ multiplex PCR; TCRdb keeps in-frame clones, though not all of them. This table holds over a million clones, 60% to 80% found once. Sequenced: memory CD4+ T cells sorted from blood. The sample's subset: CD45RA-negative fraction. These receptors originate from a man between 18 and 29 years old in good health.

The genes are TRBV27 and TRBJ1-6, with 7 positions matching TRBD1. CDR3 length: 20 residues. The trim removed 3 bases at V and 2 bases at J, leaving 16 bases unmatched. Germline-derived CDR1 and CDR2 are MNHEY and SMNVEV (reference sequence). CDR3 amino acids: CASSFGRASGGGTYNSPLHF. CDR3 DNA sequence: TGTGCCAGCAGTTTCGGGCGGGCCTCAGGGGGAGGTACCTATAATTCACCCCTCCACTTT.

This rearrangement joins TRBV7-2 to TRBJ1-2; D unclear. Germline assignment: CDR1 SGHTA and CDR2 FQGNSA. V shed 2 bases and J shed 7 bases, with 20 bases lying between them. The CDR3 is made up of 16 amino acids. DNA for the CDR3: TGTGCCAGCAGCTTAACCCCAGACACCCCCCTTGGTGGCTACACCTTC. It translates to CASSLTPDTPLGGYTF.

V and J are TRBV11-2 and TRBJ1-2; 12 nucleotides line up with TRBD1. With 6 bases clipped from V and 4 bases from J, the junction kept 6 bases outside the gene matches. The CDR3 contains 15 residues. Germline CDR1 reads SGHAT; CDR2 reads FQNNGV. The CDR3 sequence: CASSSGTGGFYGYTF. The CDR3 DNA follows: TGTGCCAGCAGTTCTGGGACAGGGGGCTTCTATGGCTACACCTTC.

The chain employs TRBV6-5 and TRBJ2-7, with D possibly matching TRBD2 (5 bases). V was clipped by 5 bases and J by 5 bases, with 16 bases between them. This CDR3 comprises 14 residues. Looked up from germline, CDR1 is MNHEY and CDR2 is SVGAGI. CDR3 region: CASSTPGMRDEQYF. The CDR3 DNA reads as TGTGCCAGCAGTACCCCGGGAATGAGGGACGAGCAGTACTTC.

The sample holds a few counts of this clone. The genes are TRBV28 and TRBJ2-5; 9 bases are shared with TRBD1. CDR3 length equals 15 residues. From germline, CDR1 is MDHEN and CDR2 SYDVKM. V shed 5 bases and J 4 bases; nucleotides not matched to a gene: 8. The CDR3 bases are TGTGCCAGCAGTCCCGCCGGGACAGGGACAGAGACCCAGTACTTC. The encoded protein is CASSPAGTGTETQYF.

This clone turned up a few times. The chain carries TRBV5-6 and TRBJ2-1, with a tentative D call TRBD2 (6 bases). CDR1 and CDR2 (germline): SGHDT, YYEEEE. Trimming left V 3 bases short and J 4 bases short, with 17 bases between. This CDR3 has 16 amino acids. The CDR3 DNA reads TGTGCCAGCAGCTCCTGGAAGGGGACTCCATACAATGAGCAGTTCTTC. As protein: CASSSWKGTPYNEQFF.

The V and J genes are TRBV20-1 and TRBJ2-1; no reliable D call. Trimming shortened V by 0 bases and J by 12 bases, and 9 bases separated the two germline ends. Germline V gene sequence: CDR1 DFQATT, CDR2 SNEGSKA (reference sequence). This CDR3 is built from 11 residues. The CDR3 here is CSARDSRPQFF. The CDR3 DNA follows: TGCAGTGCTAGAGATAGCCGACCGCAGTTCTTC.

The V and J genes are TRBV27 and TRBJ1-6, with a possible D match to TRBD1 (5 bases). V shed 2 bases and J shed 3 bases, with 11 bases lying between them. From germline, CDR1 is MNHEY and CDR2 SMNVEV (reference sequence). The CDR3 covers 16 residues. The CDR3 here is CASSLARQNYNSPLHF. The CDR3 nucleotides are TGTGCCAGCAGTTTAGCAAGACAGAACTATAATTCACCCCTCCACTTT.

This clone was detected a few times. This sequence joins TRBV1 and TRBJ1-2; no check of the table's D call, TRBD1, against the DNA was made. TRBV1 is termed a pseudogene. This CDR3 has 16 residues. CDR3 region: CTSSQVQGSSPKGYTF. The CDR3 DNA sequence: TGCACCAGCAGCCAAGTGCAGGGATCCTCACCTAAAGGCTACACCTTC.

This rearrangement joins TRBV30 to TRBJ1-5, with D unclear. This CDR3 comprises 14 residues. V was trimmed by 2 bases and J by 2 bases, leaving 10 bases between them. Germline V CDR1 and CDR2: GTSNPN, SVGIG (reference sequence). The CDR3 here is CAWSTWGGNQPQHF. In DNA form, the CDR3 reads TGTGCCTGGAGTACATGGGGAGGCAATCAGCCCCAGCATTTT.

The rearrangement links TRBV20-1 to TRBJ1-2, with D maybe TRBD1 (5 bases). CDR3 size: 11 residues. V dropped 6 bases and J dropped 7 bases, with 12 bases sitting between them. From germline, CDR1 is DFQATT and CDR2 SNEGSKA (reference sequence). CDR3 DNA: TGCAGTGCGAAGAGAGGGGCTGGCTACACCTTC. Protein: CSAKRGAGYTF.

The rearrangement joins TRBV29-1 to TRBJ1-2, with 7 bases matching TRBD1. This CDR3 has 12 amino acids. The V and J ends lost 4 bases and 4 bases, in that order; junction bases with no gene match: 3. Germline CDR1 SQVTM, CDR2 ANQGSEA. CDR3 nucleotide sequence: TGCAGCGTTGGACAGGGTGGCTATGGCTACACCTTC. Its protein is CSVGQGGYGYTF. The full variable domain, rest sourced from reference TRBV29-1 and TRBJ1-2, is SAVISQKPSRDICQRGTSLTIQCQVDSQVTMMFWYRQQPGQSLTLIATANQGSEATYESGFVIDKFPISRPNLTFSTLTVSNMSPEDSSIYLCSVGQGGYGYTFGSGTRLTVV.

There are many counts of this clone. At one end, the junction sequence differs from germline, possibly due to a read error. V gene TRBV7-2 combines with J gene TRBJ2-7, with a tentative D call TRBD2 (5 bases). This CDR3 region has 11 residues. The germline V gene has CDR1 SGHTA and CDR2 FQGNSA. The CDR3 DNA is TGTGCCAGCAGCTTAGCTGGGGAGACCAACTTC. Amino acids: CASSLAGETNF.

V and J are TRBV2 and TRBJ2-6; TRBD2 might be the D (6 bases). This CDR3 contains 14 residues. V was cut by 6 bases and J by 9 bases, with 15 bases left in between. Germline V CDR1 and CDR2: SNHLY, FYNNEI. In DNA, the CDR3 is TGTGCCAGCAGGGCCTGGGAGGAGAACAACGTCCTGACTTTC. It encodes CASRAWEENNVLTF.

V is TRBV11-2 and J is TRBJ1-1; 9 nucleotides match TRBD1. Germline V gene sequence: CDR1 SGHAT, CDR2 FQNNGV. Trimming removed 1 base from V and 3 bases from J; junction bases left unmatched: 9. The CDR3 runs 17 residues. The CDR3 region has the DNA TGTGCCAGCAGCTTAGGTAATGGGACAGGGAGGGACACTGAAGCTTTCTTT. Translating gives CASSLGNGTGRDTEAFF. The full variable domain, with the rest looked up from reference TRBV11-2 and TRBJ1-1, is EAGVAQSPRYKIIEKRQSVAFWCNPISGHATLYWYQQILGQGPKLLIQFQNNGVVDDSQLPKDRFSAERLKGVDSTLKIQPAKLEDSAVYLCASSLGNGTGRDTEAFFGQGTRLTVV.

Concerning this clone itself: Other DNA sequences in the sample encode the same CDR3. CDR3 amino acids: CASSLDGRKETQYF. The DNA of the CDR3 is TGTGCCAGCAGCCTCGACGGAAGAAAAGAGACCCAGTACTTC. The chain carries TRBV11-2 and TRBJ2-5, with D unresolved. V dropped 5 bases and J dropped 3 bases, with 13 bases sitting between them. Germline V CDR1 and CDR2: SGHAT, FQNNGV. The CDR3 has 14 amino acids.

The chain recombines TRBV6-4 with TRBJ2-7; D unclear. Germline CDR1 MRHNA, CDR2 SNTAGT. V was shortened by 5 bases and J by 0 bases, with 14 bases between the two germline ends. The CDR3 is made up of 15 amino acids. CDR3 nucleotide sequence: TGTGCCAGCAGTTTACCGTCTCTACCCTCCTACGAGCAGTACTTC. Its protein product is CASSLPSLPSYEQYF.

CDR3 DNA sequence: TGTGCCAGTAGTCCTCGATCGGGGACTAGCGGGGCCACCGGGGAGCTGTTTTTT. It is translated as CASSPRSGTSGATGELFF. The chain is built from TRBV19 and TRBJ2-2; TRBD2 agrees at 13 bases. This CDR3 contains 18 residues. J lost 4 bases, V lost 5 bases, and 10 bases had no gene match. Germline V lookup: CDR1 LNHDA, CDR2 SQIVND (reference sequence).

On this clone itself: The junction differs from germline at one of its ends, possibly a read error. This chain connects TRBV7-7 to TRBJ2-7; D is perhaps TRBD1 or TRBD2 (5 bases each). The CDR3 has 15 amino acids. The germline gives CDR1 SSHAT, CDR2 FNYEAQ (reference sequence). CDR3 coding DNA: TGTGCTAGCAGCTACCCCCCACAGGAGGCCTACGAGCAGTACTTC. Residues: CASSYPPQEAYEQYF.

A single count supports this clone. V is TRBV5-1 and J is TRBJ1-4; a weak D match, TRBD1 (6 bases). Trimming removed 4 bases at V and 8 bases at J, with 15 bases between. The germline gives CDR1 SGHRS, CDR2 YFSETQ. This CDR3 is 14 amino acids long. CDR3 in amino acids: CASSPDEGGEKLFF. The CDR3 DNA reads TGCGCCAGCAGCCCGGACGAGGGGGGAGAAAAACTGTTTTTT.

The genes are TRBV5-6 and TRBJ1-3, with D maybe TRBD1 (5 bases). There are 13 residues in the CDR3. V was shortened by 9 bases and J by 4 bases, with 14 bases between the two germline ends. Germline assignment: CDR1 SGHDT and CDR2 YYEEEE. CDR3 amino acids: CATALKGGNTIYF. In DNA form, the CDR3 reads TGTGCCACGGCACTCAAGGGGGGAAACACCATATATTTT.

Concerning this clone: Different DNA sequences within this sample yield the same CDR3. The chain couples TRBV29-1 to TRBJ2-7; maybe TRBD1 (6 bases). The CDR3 is 12 residues long. Germline values: CDR1 SQVTM, CDR2 ANQGSEA. V lost 1 base and J lost 2, with 6 bases in between. The CDR3 sequence: CSVEGQAYEQYF. The DNA of the CDR3 is TGCAGCGTTGAAGGACAGGCCTACGAGCAGTACTTC.

The gene calls are TRBV10-3 and TRBJ2-7; 10 nucleotides line up with TRBD2. The CDR3 is 14 amino acids. The V gene end was trimmed by 0 bases and the J gene end by 5 bases; junction bases not matched to a gene: 1. Looked up from germline, CDR1 is ENHRY and CDR2 is SYGVKD. CDR3 in DNA: TGTGCCATCAGTGAGTCAGCGGGAGGGCACGAGCAGTACTTC. Amino acids: CAISESAGGHEQYF.

The chain employs TRBV12-5 and TRBJ2-3; D might be TRBD1 or TRBD2, each matching 6 bases. This CDR3 region has 16 residues. Trimming removed 3 bases from V and 2 bases from J, with 15 bases in between. Germline-derived CDR1 and CDR2 are LGHNT and FRNRAP. The CDR3 region is CASGLGGNTPTDTQYF. CDR3 sequence (DNA): TGTGCTAGTGGTTTAGGGGGGAACACTCCCACAGATACGCAGTATTTT.

The genes are TRBV28 and TRBJ2-5; D uncertain. In germline, CDR1 is MDHEN, CDR2 SYDVKM. This CDR3 spans 15 amino acids. Trimming took off 6 bases at V and 7 bases at J, with 21 bases between the two ends. The CDR3 coding sequence is TGTGCCAGCAGCTCTCCTGGGGAACCCCTCATGACCCAGTACTTC. This gives the protein CASSSPGEPLMTQYF.

This chain uses TRBV19 with TRBJ1-2; possibly TRBD1 for D (5 bases). Per the germline V gene, CDR1 is LNHDA and CDR2 is SQIVND (reference sequence). V lost 3 bases, J lost 3 bases, and 8 bases lay in between. CDR3 length equals 13 residues. The CDR3 protein is CASSMPGYYGYTF. CDR3 nucleotide sequence: TGTGCCAGTAGTATGCCAGGGTACTATGGCTACACCTTC.

This chain joins TRBV7-9 and TRBJ1-1, with a possible D match to TRBD1 (5 bases). This CDR3 region has 15 residues. V lost 5 bases and J lost 1, with 14 bases in between. The V gene's germline CDR1 is SEHNR and CDR2 FQNEAQ (reference sequence). CDR3 sequence reads: CASSPLRGENTEAFF. The CDR3 DNA sequence: TGTGCCAGCAGCCCCCTTCGGGGGGAGAACACTGAAGCTTTCTTT.

Worth noting for this clone: At the DNA level, this CDR3 is encoded by other sequences in the same sample as well. The chain carries TRBV5-1 and TRBJ2-1; 14 positions agree with TRBD2. The CDR3 is made up of 16 amino acids. CDR1 is SGHRS, CDR2 YFSETQ, per germline. The junction had 2 bases not matched to a gene; V was cut back by 5 bases and J by 1 base. The CDR3 DNA reads as TGCGCCAGCAGTCGGACTAGCGGGGGGTCCTACAATGAGCAGTTCTTC. Translating it yields CASSRTSGGSYNEQFF.

V usage is TRBV30 and J usage is TRBJ2-2; TRBD1 is a possible D gene (7 bases). V was trimmed by 0 bases and J by 7 bases, leaving 12 bases between them. Looked up from germline, CDR1 is GTSNPN and CDR2 is SVGIG (reference sequence). The CDR3 is made up of 14 amino acids. CDR3 protein: CAWSVQGGFGELFF. The CDR3 bases are TGTGCCTGGAGTGTCCAGGGGGGCTTCGGGGAGCTGTTTTTT.

The rearrangement joins TRBV18 to TRBJ1-5, with 7 bases fitting TRBD1. Germline-derived CDR1 and CDR2 are KGHSH and LQKENI. J lost 0 bases, V lost 3 bases, and 14 bases had no gene match. The CDR3 sequence is 19 residues long. CDR3 coding DNA: TGTGCCAGCTCACCGAGTTCCGGGACAGCCGAATATAGCAATCAGCCCCAGCATTTT. It codes for CASSPSSGTAEYSNQPQHF.

The table lists this clone with a count of one. The same CDR3 arises from other DNA sequences in this sample as well. The J gene is TRBJ2-7, the V gene TRBV7-9; D gene uncertain. The CDR3 totals 11 residues. The germline gives CDR1 SEHNR, CDR2 FQNEAQ (reference sequence). V dropped 4 bases and J dropped 3 bases, with 4 bases sitting between them. The chain's CDR3 is CASSSFYEQYF. The CDR3 coding sequence is TGTGCCAGCAGCTCTTTCTACGAGCAGTACTTC.

A few counts support this clone. The rearrangement uses TRBV4-2 and TRBJ2-2; a weak D match, TRBD2 (6 bases). CDR1 is LGHNA, CDR2 YNFKEQ, per germline. Trimming removed 0 bases from V and 5 bases from J, with 10 bases in between. This CDR3 region has 15 residues. Here the CDR3 reads CASSQEGLGTGELFF. In DNA, the CDR3 is TGTGCCAGCAGCCAAGAGGGACTGGGGACCGGGGAGCTGTTTTTT.